The 18 T cell receptor beta chains given below trace back to one sample, sequenced in a study of T cells after yellow fever vaccination. Each CDR3 protein gets one entry after TCRdb re-called the 5' RACE reads with MiXCR. The sample has hundreds of thousands of distinct CDR3 sequences, approximately 13% seen once. The specimen comprised PBMCs, sampled on the day of the yellow fever booster vaccination. Receptors originate from a young man who received the YFV17D yellow fever vaccine.

The sample holds many counts of this clonotype. This chain connects TRBV3-1 to TRBJ2-5, with D perhaps TRBD2 (6 bases). The germline V gene encodes CDR1 LGHDT and CDR2 YNNKEL (reference sequence). The CDR3 is made up of 12 amino acids. With 7 bases removed from V and 4 bases from J, the gap between germline ends came to 10 bases. DNA of the CDR3: TGTGCCAGCAATTCCGGGGGAGAGACCCAGTACTTC. It translates to CASNSGGETQYF.

This clonotype was seen a few times. The chain recombines TRBV20-1 with TRBJ1-1; 7 nucleotides match TRBD1. This CDR3 spans 14 amino acids. CDR1 is DFQATT, CDR2 SNEGSKA, per germline (reference sequence). J gave up 1 base and V 4 bases, and 6 bases lay outside the gene matches. Here the CDR3 reads CSAKSGTANTEAFF. DNA for the CDR3: TGCAGTGCTAAGTCGGGGACAGCGAACACTGAAGCTTTCTTT.

CDR3 DNA sequence: TGCAGTGCTACAGGGGACTACGAGCAGTACTTC. It specifies CSATGDYEQYF. This chain links TRBV20-1 with TRBJ2-7; maybe TRBD1 (6 bases). V was cut by 4 bases and J by 3 bases, with 7 bases left in between. The CDR3 spans 11 residues. Germline loops: CDR1 DFQATT, CDR2 SNEGSKA (reference sequence).

CDR3 bases: TGCAGCGTTGAGGCCCCCCCCGGTGGAAACACCATATATTTT. Its translation: CSVEAPPGGNTIYF. The rearrangement uses TRBV29-1 and TRBJ1-3; D is unresolved. This CDR3 is 14 amino acids long. Per the germline V gene, CDR1 is SQVTM and CDR2 is ANQGSEA. V lost 3 bases to trimming and J lost 3 bases, with 12 bases between them.

The rearrangement links TRBV27 to TRBJ1-6; maybe TRBD1 (5 bases). The V end lost 7 bases, the J end lost 7 bases, and 14 bases lay between the germline ends. The CDR3 length is 14 residues. CDR1 is MNHEY, CDR2 SMNVEV, per germline (reference sequence). The CDR3 sequence: CASTPGRDNSPLHF. CDR3 nucleotide sequence: TGTGCCAGCACCCCGGGACGAGACAATTCACCCCTCCACTTT.

The V and J genes are TRBV20-1 and TRBJ2-3; 11 nucleotides match TRBD2. Germline CDR1 DFQATT, CDR2 SNEGSKA (reference sequence). The length of the CDR3 is 15 residues. V gave up 0 bases and J gave up 8 bases; unmatched junction bases: 7. In DNA form, the CDR3 reads TGCAGTGCTAGAGATGGTCTAGCGGGAGGCGGTACGCAGTATTTT. Its protein product is CSARDGLAGGGTQYF.

This clonotype has just a few counts. The V and J genes are TRBV7-9 and TRBJ2-1; D may be TRBD2 (6 bases). Trimming took off 5 bases at V and 0 bases at J, with 11 bases between the two ends. The length of the CDR3 is 15 residues. Germline V gene sequence: CDR1 SEHNR, CDR2 FQNEAQ (reference sequence). In nucleotides, the CDR3 is TGTGCCAGCAGCCCCCACGGGAGCTCCTACAATGAGCAGTTCTTC. Encoded protein: CASSPHGSSYNEQFF.

In this sample, this clonotype turned up a few times. The V call is TRBV6-1, the J call TRBJ2-7; 9 bases align to TRBD1. The CDR3 loop spans 16 amino acids. Per germline, CDR1 MNHNS and CDR2 SASEGT. The junction had 14 bases not matched to a gene; V was cut back by 8 bases and J by 3 bases. CDR3 sequence: CASRGVRTGEGYEQYF. The CDR3 DNA is TGTGCCAGCCGAGGAGTGAGGACAGGGGAAGGCTACGAGCAGTACTTC.

This clonotype was seen many times. V and J are TRBV29-1 and TRBJ2-3; 9 bases map to TRBD1. The CDR3 length is 17 residues. V was clipped by 7 bases and J by 2 bases; unmatched bases: 16. Per germline, CDR1 SQVTM and CDR2 ANQGSEA. CDR3 amino acids: CSATPPWDRAYTDTQYF. The CDR3 DNA reads as TGCAGCGCCACCCCGCCCTGGGACAGGGCCTACACAGATACGCAGTATTTT.

The chain employs TRBV28 and TRBJ2-7; unclear D gene. Looked up from germline, CDR1 is MDHEN and CDR2 is SYDVKM. The CDR3 runs 13 residues. The V gene lost 7 bases and the J gene lost 1 base, with 11 bases spanning the gap. The chain's CDR3 is CASTIPGSYEQYF. CDR3 bases: TGTGCCAGCACTATCCCTGGTTCCTACGAGCAGTACTTC.

This clonotype occurred a few times. The CDR3 DNA follows: TGCGCCAGCAGCTTTTACCGGGACAGCTTATACAATGAGCAGTTCTTC. It yields the protein CASSFYRDSLYNEQFF. V usage is TRBV5-1 and J usage is TRBJ2-1, with TRBD1 identical over 7 bases. Trimming took 2 bases from V and 4 from J; bases not matched to a gene: 9. This CDR3 is 16 amino acids long. In germline, CDR1 is SGHRS, CDR2 YFSETQ.

V gene TRBV7-8 combines with J gene TRBJ2-1, with 8 bases matching TRBD2. The V and J ends lost 4 bases and 8 bases, in that order; junction bases with no gene match: 10. This CDR3 region has 15 residues. Looked up from germline, CDR1 is SGHVS and CDR2 is FQNEAQ. CDR3 protein: CASSSDRFGGDEQFF. CDR3 DNA sequence: TGTGCCAGCAGCTCGGACCGATTCGGGGGGGATGAGCAGTTCTTC.

The CDR3 DNA follows: TGCAGCGTTGCGCTTGGTGGCAATCAGCCCCAGCATTTT. Translated, it gives CSVALGGNQPQHF. The rearrangement uses TRBV29-1 and TRBJ1-5; D is unresolved. CDR1 is SQVTM and CDR2 is ANQGSEA in the germline V gene. The CDR3 contains 13 residues. Trimming took 4 bases from V and 2 from J, leaving 9 bases between them. The full variable domain, in which reference TRBV29-1 and TRBJ1-5 provide the parts outside the CDR3, is SAVISQKPSRDICQRGTSLTIQCQVDSQVTMMFWYRQQPGQSLTLIATANQGSEATYESGFVIDKFPISRPNLTFSTLTVSNMSPEDSSIYLCSVALGGNQPQHFGDGTRLSIL.

This clonotype was counted between two and nine times. The rearrangement links TRBV4-3 to TRBJ2-1, with D unresolved. There are 13 residues in the CDR3. The V gene lost 3 bases and the J gene lost 9 bases, with 12 bases spanning the gap. Germline V gene data show CDR1 as LGHNA and CDR2 as YSLEER. CDR3 sequence (DNA): TGCGCCAGCAGCCACTATTCCAGAGGTGAGCAGTTCTTC. This translates into CASSHYSRGEQFF.

This clonotype was observed at least ten times. The V call is TRBV7-6, the J call TRBJ2-2; 9 nucleotides align to TRBD1. The CDR3 loop spans 14 amino acids. CDR1 and CDR2 (germline): SGHVS, FNYEAQ. Unmatched junction bases numbered 5, after V lost 5 bases and J lost 7 bases. CDR3 coding DNA: TGTGCCAGCAGCCCAACAGGGGGCATCGGGGAGCTGTTTTTT. Protein sequence: CASSPTGGIGELFF.

This clonotype has only a few counts. V is TRBV7-9 and J is TRBJ2-3; D may be TRBD2 (6 bases). This CDR3 comprises 16 residues. The ends were cut back, 5 bases at V and 2 bases at J, with 17 bases in the middle. Per germline, CDR1 SEHNR and CDR2 FQNEAQ (reference sequence). CDR3 bases: TGTGCCAGCAGCCCTCGAGCCGGGACTCTCACAGATACGCAGTATTTT. Its translation: CASSPRAGTLTDTQYF.

The chain couples TRBV6-6 to TRBJ2-7; no firm D call. The germline V gene has CDR1 MNHNY and CDR2 SVGAGI (reference sequence). V was trimmed by 6 bases and J by 2 bases, leaving 11 bases between them. The CDR3 is 13 residues long. CDR3 amino acids: CASSQTQTYEQYF. The CDR3 coding sequence is TGTGCCAGCAGCCAGACCCAGACCTACGAGCAGTACTTC.

The rearrangement links TRBV6-2 or TRBV6-3 to TRBJ2-3; D is perhaps TRBD1 (5 bases). CDR1 MNHEY and CDR2 SVGEGT come from the germline V gene. The CDR3 covers 15 residues. Deletions cut 4 bases from V and 2 bases from J, with 13 bases between. This chain's CDR3 is CASSFTGPNTDTQYF. The CDR3 nucleotides are TGTGCCAGCAGTTTTACAGGCCCAAACACAGATACGCAGTATTTT.